The 27 T cell receptor beta chains below all came from one sample that was sequenced in a study of cytomegalovirus exposure and HLA in healthy donors. The primer mix had 60 Vbeta and 13 Jbeta primers. Libraries were prepared by immunoSEQ multiplex PCR; TCRdb keeps only in-frame clonotypes and omits some of them. The sample includes more than 110,000 clones, about four fifths of them seen just once. Source material: PBMCs. Receptors were obtained from a man aged 35 to 55 in good health and CMV-seropositive.

The chain couples TRBV6-5 to TRBJ1-4; TRBD1 is a possible D gene (5 bases). The length of the CDR3 is 12 residues. V was clipped by 9 bases and J by 6 bases, with 11 bases between them. The germline V gene encodes CDR1 MNHEY and CDR2 SVGAGI. The CDR3 region has the DNA TGTGCCAGACCAGGGTTCGATGAAAAACTGTTTTTT. Amino acid sequence: CARPGFDEKLFF.

The chain joins TRBV2 to TRBJ1-5; D is undetermined. V was trimmed by 7 bases and J by 9 bases, leaving 19 bases between them. The germline V gene has CDR1 SNHLY and CDR2 FYNNEI. The CDR3 runs 14 residues. The CDR3 coding sequence is TGTGCCAGCAAAAATACCGGGTCCCCACCGCCCCAGCATTTT. It is translated as CASKNTGSPPPQHF.

The chain recombines TRBV19 with TRBJ2-7; 14 positions agree with TRBD2. Germline loops: CDR1 LNHDA, CDR2 SQIVND (reference sequence). This CDR3 contains 15 residues. The V gene end was trimmed by 6 bases and the J gene end by 1 base; junction bases not matched to a gene: 2. The chain's CDR3 is CASSRTSGGSYEQYF. As DNA, the CDR3 is TGTGCCAGTAGCCGGACTAGCGGGGGGTCCTACGAGCAGTACTTC.

This clone was seen once. This sequence joins TRBV18 and TRBJ2-7; D uncertain. V was trimmed by 0 bases and J by 0 bases, leaving 9 bases between them. CDR3 length: 15 residues. Germline assignment: CDR1 KGHSH and CDR2 LQKENI. In DNA, the CDR3 is TGTGCCAGCTCACCACCGGCAGGAAACTCCTACGAGCAGTACTTC. It specifies CASSPPAGNSYEQYF.

The chain joins TRBV18 to TRBJ2-6; 9 positions agree with TRBD1. CDR1 KGHSH and CDR2 LQKENI come from the germline V gene. This CDR3 comprises 17 residues. Losses at the gene ends were 5 bases for V and 4 bases for J; bases not matched to a gene: 9. CDR3 residues: CASSMGQGSSGANVLTF. The CDR3 DNA follows: TGTGCCAGCTCAATGGGACAGGGAAGCTCCGGGGCCAACGTCCTGACTTTC. The full variable domain, with the rest looked up from reference TRBV18 and TRBJ2-6, is NAGVMQNPRHLVRRRGQEARLRCSPMKGHSHVYWYRQLPEEGLKFMVYLQKENIIDESGMPKERFSAEFPKEGPSILRIQQVVRGDSAAYFCASSMGQGSSGANVLTFGAGSRLTVL.

The rearrangement uses TRBV5-1 and TRBJ2-7; 8 bases match TRBD1. The CDR3 totals 14 residues. Germline trimming cut 10 bases from V and 5 bases from J; bases unmatched to any gene: 14. Germline V CDR1 and CDR2: SGHRS, YFSETQ. CDR3: CARSDRTGTDEQYF. The CDR3 DNA sequence: TGCGCCCGGTCGGACCGGACAGGGACGGACGAGCAGTACTTC. Using reference TRBV5-1 and TRBJ2-7 for the parts outside the CDR3, the full variable domain is KAGVTQTPRYLIKTRGQQVTLSCSPISGHRSVSWYQQTPGQGLQFLFEYFSETQRNKGNFPGRFSGRQFSNSRSEMNVSTLELGDSALYLCARSDRTGTDEQYFGPGTRLTVT.

The rearrangement joins TRBV5-6 to TRBJ2-3, with D hard to call. Germline loops: CDR1 SGHDT, CDR2 YYEEEE. This CDR3 region has 14 residues. V was trimmed by 2 bases and J by 3 bases, leaving 10 bases between them. CDR3 residues: CASSFQEITDTQYF. CDR3 bases: TGTGCCAGCAGCTTTCAGGAAATTACAGATACGCAGTATTTT.

CDR3 amino acids: CAWSVQVWRSGRTDTQYF. The CDR3 nucleotides are TGTGCCTGGAGTGTACAAGTTTGGAGGAGCGGGCGAACAGATACGCAGTATTTT. The chain links TRBV30 to TRBJ2-3, with D possibly matching TRBD2 (6 bases). This CDR3 is 18 amino acids long. The germline gives CDR1 GTSNPN, CDR2 SVGIG (reference sequence). V gave up 0 bases and J gave up 3 bases, with 22 bases separating them.

V gene TRBV11-2 combines with J gene TRBJ2-2; no reliable D call. V lost 1 base, J lost 5 bases, and 2 bases lay in between. The CDR3 runs 12 residues. CDR1 and CDR2 from the germline V gene are SGHAT and FQNNGV. Here the CDR3 reads CASSLATGELFF. DNA for the CDR3: TGTGCCAGCAGCTTAGCTACCGGGGAGCTGTTTTTT.

This chain's CDR3 is CASSLVASSYEQYF. Here the CDR3 DNA reads TGCGCCAGCAGCTTGGTCGCGAGCTCCTACGAGCAGTACTTC. The rearrangement links TRBV5-1 to TRBJ2-7; D is ambiguous. The germline CDR1 and CDR2 sequences are SGHRS and YFSETQ. The CDR3 covers 14 residues. The V and J ends lost 0 bases and 0 bases respectively, with 7 bases between them.

This clone has just a few counts. The chain employs TRBV30 and TRBJ2-3; D is uncertain. The CDR3 contains 12 residues. Germline loops: CDR1 GTSNPN, CDR2 SVGIG (reference sequence). V gave up 5 bases and J gave up 4 bases, with 10 bases separating them. CDR3 nucleotide sequence: TGTGCCTGGGAAGCCATGGCAGATACGCAGTATTTT. As protein: CAWEAMADTQYF.

This chain connects TRBV7-2 to TRBJ1-6, with D possibly TRBD1 on 6 matching bases. Germline assignment: CDR1 SGHTA and CDR2 FQGNSA. This CDR3 contains 18 residues. Trimming removed 0 bases at V and 3 bases at J, with 15 bases between. CDR3: CASSLALGGRLYNSPLHF. In nucleotides, the CDR3 is TGTGCCAGCAGCTTAGCCCTCGGGGGGCGCCTCTATAATTCACCCCTCCACTTT.

As for this clone: Relative to the germline gene, one junction end is altered; a read error may explain this. This chain connects TRBV7-9 to TRBJ2-7, with TRBD2 identical over 9 bases. From germline, CDR1 is SEHNR and CDR2 FQNEAQ (reference sequence). The CDR3 is 13 residues long. The CDR3 region has the DNA TGTTCCAGCAGTTTAGCGGGAGTCCACGAGCAGTACTTC. This encodes CSSSLAGVHEQYF. The entire variable domain, with the rest obtained from reference TRBV7-9 and TRBJ2-7, is as follows: DTGVSQNPRHKITKRGQNVTFRCDPISEHNRLYWYRQTLGQGPEFLTYFQNEAQLEKSRLLSDRFSAERPKGSFSTLEIQRTEQGDSAMYLCSSSLAGVHEQYFGPGTRLTVT.

In DNA, the CDR3 is TGCGCCAGCAGCCAAGAGAGGGGGCAATATAATGAAAAACTGTTTTTT. Amino acid sequence: CASSQERGQYNEKLFF. The V call is TRBV4-3, the J call TRBJ1-4, with 7 nucleotides matching TRBD1. The CDR3 sequence is 16 residues long. Per germline, CDR1 LGHNA and CDR2 YSLEER. Trimming removed 0 bases from V and 4 bases from J; junction bases left unmatched: 5.

The chain couples TRBV5-1 to TRBJ2-7; D remains unclear. Trimming pared 5 bases from V and 1 base from J, leaving 7 bases between. The germline V gene encodes CDR1 SGHRS and CDR2 YFSETQ. This CDR3 is 12 amino acids long. CDR3 DNA sequence: TGCGCCAGCAGGCTAGAATCCTACGAGCAGTACTTC. Amino acid sequence: CASRLESYEQYF.

The chain employs TRBV4-2 and TRBJ2-5; D is unclear. CDR1 and CDR2 (germline): LGHNA, YNFKEQ. Trimming cost V 0 bases and J 1 base, with 6 bases left between them. CDR3 length: 14 amino acids. The CDR3 protein is CASSQEQFQETQYF. The DNA of the CDR3 is TGTGCCAGCAGCCAAGAACAGTTCCAAGAGACCCAGTACTTC.

This rearrangement joins TRBV5-4 to TRBJ1-2, with unresolved D. The V end lost 3 bases, the J end lost 1 base, and 7 bases lay between the germline ends. CDR3 length equals 13 residues. The germline gives CDR1 SGHNT, CDR2 YYREEE (reference sequence). The CDR3 sequence: CASSWYSNYGYTF. The CDR3 nucleotides are TGTGCCAGCAGCTGGTATAGTAACTATGGCTACACCTTC.

The chain uses TRBV4-3 and TRBJ1-1; D is possibly TRBD1 (5 bases). The CDR3 sequence is 16 residues long. The germline V gene encodes CDR1 LGHNA and CDR2 YSLEER. V was trimmed by 0 bases and J by 6 bases, leaving 17 bases between them. CDR3 loop: CASSQDRGVSGAEAFF. The CDR3 DNA reads TGCGCCAGCAGCCAAGATCGGGGCGTCTCGGGGGCTGAAGCTTTCTTT.

V is TRBV27 and J is TRBJ1-2, with TRBD1 identical over 9 bases. With 6 bases clipped from V and 8 bases from J, the junction kept 10 bases outside the gene matches. Germline V lookup: CDR1 MNHEY, CDR2 SMNVEV (reference sequence). The CDR3 is 14 residues long. The CDR3 DNA sequence: TGTGCCAGCAGAGAGACAGGGGGTGTTCGGGGCTACACCTTC. Its translation is CASRETGGVRGYTF.

This clone appeared once. This rearrangement joins TRBV7-7 to TRBJ2-5; D perhaps matches TRBD1 (5 bases). This CDR3 has 14 residues. Germline values: CDR1 SSHAT, CDR2 FNYEAQ (reference sequence). Trimming stripped 5 bases from V and 5 bases from J, with 15 bases between. CDR3 coding DNA: TGTGCCAGCAGCCAGGGCCCAGCGAGGGAGACCCAGTACTTC. Translating it yields CASSQGPARETQYF.

This clone has a handful of counts. The chain combines TRBV5-1 with TRBJ2-7, with a tentative D call TRBD2 (7 bases). The V and J ends lost 4 bases and 5 bases respectively, with 16 bases between them. The CDR3 sequence is 14 residues long. CDR1 and CDR2 (germline): SGHRS, YFSETQ. The CDR3 sequence is CASSTSGGGDEQYF. The CDR3 bases are TGCGCCAGCAGCACCAGCGGAGGGGGGGACGAGCAGTACTTC.

This sequence joins TRBV5-1 and TRBJ1-2; 7 bases are a match to TRBD1. CDR1 and CDR2 (germline): SGHRS, YFSETQ. Unmatched junction bases numbered 4, after V lost 0 bases and J lost 2 bases. CDR3 length: 15 amino acids. The CDR3 spells CASSLGPTGNYGYTF. CDR3 bases: TGCGCCAGCAGCTTGGGGCCGACAGGGAACTATGGCTACACCTTC.

V and J are TRBV5-6 and TRBJ2-7; D not certain. The CDR3 totals 12 residues. Looked up from germline, CDR1 is SGHDT and CDR2 is YYEEEE. Trimming pared 2 bases from V and 7 bases from J, leaving 10 bases between. The CDR3 DNA reads TGTGCCAGCAGCTTAACTGCCGGGGAGCAGTACTTC. As protein: CASSLTAGEQYF.

The rearrangement joins TRBV27 to TRBJ2-2, with a tentative D call TRBD2 (5 bases). The CDR3 is 15 amino acids. The germline V gene has CDR1 MNHEY and CDR2 SMNVEV (reference sequence). Between the trimmed V and J ends, which lost 5 bases and 4 bases, there was a span of 14 bases. CDR3 sequence reads: CASSPSLAVTGELFF. In nucleotides, the CDR3 is TGTGCCAGCAGTCCCAGTCTAGCCGTCACCGGGGAGCTGTTTTTT.

The V gene is TRBV10-3, the J gene TRBJ2-1; D is possibly TRBD2 (6 bases). Between the trimmed V and J ends, which lost 11 bases and 4 bases, there was a span of 18 bases. Germline-derived CDR1 and CDR2 are ENHRY and SYGVKD. This CDR3 comprises 14 residues. CDR3 sequence: CAASDGGLYNEQFF. CDR3 in DNA: TGTGCCGCTAGCGACGGAGGATTATACAATGAGCAGTTCTTC.

The V call is TRBV19, the J call TRBJ1-1; TRBD1 is a possible D gene (6 bases). The CDR3 is made up of 14 amino acids. In germline, CDR1 is LNHDA, CDR2 SQIVND (reference sequence). Deletions cut 7 bases from V and 5 bases from J, with 17 bases between. The CDR3 DNA reads as TGTGCCAGTACTCTAGGGGGGGCTGCGACTGAAGCTTTCTTT. This gives the protein CASTLGGAATEAFF.

This clone was found a few times. The rearrangement links TRBV18 to TRBJ1-1; D possibly corresponds to TRBD1 (6 bases). The V gene's germline CDR1 is KGHSH and CDR2 LQKENI. Trimming removed 3 bases from V and 5 bases from J, with 13 bases in between. The CDR3 length is 14 residues. As DNA, the CDR3 is TGTGCCAGCTCACCCTGGCCAGGGGTGACTGAAGCTTTCTTT. Translation gives CASSPWPGVTEAFF. Filled out from reference TRBV18 and TRBJ1-1, the complete variable domain reads NAGVMQNPRHLVRRRGQEARLRCSPMKGHSHVYWYRQLPEEGLKFMVYLQKENIIDESGMPKERFSAEFPKEGPSILRIQQVVRGDSAAYFCASSPWPGVTEAFFGQGTRLTVV.